This T cell receptor (beta chain) appears in the sequencing data of a study of identical twins. TCRdb passed the 5' RACE reads through MiXCR, listing each CDR3 protein once. The sample includes some 1,600,000 distinct CDR3 sequences, roughly a third of them seen just once. The CDR3 is 12 residues long. The V and J ends lost 7 bases and 3 bases respectively, with 9 bases between them. Germline V gene data show CDR1 as MDHEN and CDR2 as SYDVKM. This clonotype was obtained from a newborn girl in good health. The sample was cord blood. The rearrangement joins TRBV28 to TRBJ1-2; D is unresolved. The CDR3 DNA sequence: TGTGCCAGCATCTCCGGGTACTATGGCTACACCTTC. It is translated as CASISGYYGYTF.